This TCR beta chain was captured by sequencing in a study of T cell clonality in common variable immunodeficiency. Most patients and controls had Caucasian heritage. Heparinized whole blood, about 5 to 8.5 ml, came from each donor. Study-level findings and limits: Fewer deletions and N-nucleotide insertions were reportedly seen in common variable immunodeficiency TCR beta sequences. CVID subjects showed higher TCRbeta clonality than healthy controls.

Generated by immunoSEQ multiplex PCR, the TCRdb table keeps only in-frame clones and is missing some. The specimen gives 35,000 to 50,000 clones without singletons; the ten biggest hold around 2.6%. This clone has just a few counts. What it binds is not known. The read ends 3 residues early relative to the CDR3; the germline J gene fills the gap. The CDR3 is 16 amino acids. The germline V gene encodes CDR1 MNHEY and CDR2 SVGEGT. The V call is TRBV6-2 or TRBV6-3, the J call TRBJ1-2, with 8 bases matching TRBD1. This sequence was found in a person aged 18 to 75 in good health. Material: peripheral blood mononuclear cells. CDR3 DNA, as far as it was read: TGTGCCAGCACCTCCTTTACTGTAGACAGGGGCAACGAC. Its translation: CASTSFTVDRGND. The whole CDR3 protein is CASTSFTVDRGNDYTF.